This T cell receptor beta chain emerged from a study of blood T cell repertoires in COVID-19. The wider study: Sources were T cells, B-cell-depleted T cells, or PBMCs; the material itself was cDNA or gDNA.

This clone was found a few times. In germline, CDR1 is GTSNPN, CDR2 SVGIG (reference sequence). V gave up 3 bases and J gave up 8 bases, with 8 bases separating them. The CDR3 runs 12 residues. As handled by the study authors: Reference gene primer amplification gave nucleated cell count estimates. Produced via immunoSEQ multiplex PCR; TCRdb's table is partial and in-frame only. V, J and clone size are those of that table, while D and trimming were read from the DNA. The profile shows 20,000 to 25,000 clones, roughly 73% of them singletons. The chain carries TRBV30 and TRBJ1-6, with a tentative D call TRBD1 (5 bases). This TCR came from a human donor in a cohort sampled during active or convalescent COVID-19. Sequenced sample: peripheral blood. The CDR3 region is CAWSSGHSPLHF. CDR3 in DNA: TGTGCCTGGAGCTCAGGGCATTCACCCCTCCACTTT.